These T cell receptor beta chains were read from a single sample in a study of human T cells and chemical hapten exposure. One entry per CDR3 protein, called by TCRdb with MiXCR from the RACE reads. Of 80,000 to 100,000 distinct CDR3 sequences listed, around 12% are singletons. The source was whole blood, collected in connection with sensitization to the hapten diphenylcyclopropenone (DPC). The receptors shown here come from a woman between 40 and 50 years old with alopecia areata. Some clones in this sample may be carry-over from other donors' samples. The CDR3 runs from the conserved cysteine through the conserved F or W. The D gene is left open where the match is weak. For some rows the clone size is stated as once, few or many, or as a class when expanded; others skip it.

size	V	J	D	DNA	CDR3
few	TRBV20-1	TRBJ1-6	NA	TGCAGTGCTTTCCCCCGGGACCCGAATAATTCACCCCTCCACTTT	CSAFPRDPNNSPLHF
NA	TRBV6-2/TRBV6-3	TRBJ2-5	NA	TGTGCCAGCAGTTACAGGCCGGGACGGGGCCAAGAGACCCAGTACTTC	CASSYRPGRGQETQYF
many	TRBV6-2/TRBV6-3	TRBJ2-7	NA	TGTGCCAGCAGTTATGGGGATTCCAGCTCCTACGAGCAGTACTTC	CASSYGDSSSYEQYF
few	TRBV20-1	TRBJ2-1	TRBD2	TGCAGTTTGACGGGAGGGCAGTGGGGGCAGTTCTTC	CSLTGGQWGQFF
many	TRBV2	TRBJ1-2	NA	TGTGCCAGCAGGGACACTTTGAGATCCTATGGCTACACCTTC	CASRDTLRSYGYTF
few	TRBV7-2	TRBJ1-4	NA	TGTGCCAGCAGTCGAAGGCGGACCGGTAATGAAAAACTGTTTTTT	CASSRRRTGNEKLFF
few	TRBV20-1	TRBJ2-5	NA	TGCAGTGCTACCATCGGACTTACACAAGAGACCCAGTACTTC	CSATIGLTQETQYF
NA	TRBV7-2	TRBJ2-7	NA	TGTGCCAGCAGCCCTCGAGCAGGGGGGGTGCAGGGGAACTACGAGCAGTACTTC	CASSPRAGGVQGNYEQYF
NA	TRBV6-4	TRBJ2-1	TRBD2	TGTGCCAGCAGTCCCGCGGGACTAGCCCAGAACAATGAGCAGTTCTTC	CASSPAGLAQNNEQFF
NA	TRBV18	TRBJ2-1	NA	TGTGCCAGCTCACCCACGCCCGGGTACGAGCAGTTCTTC	CASSPTPGYEQFF
NA	TRBV29-1	TRBJ2-5	TRBD2	TGCAGTGTTTTTGGACTAGCGGTACAAGAGACCCAGTACTTC	CSVFGLAVQETQYF
few	TRBV7-9	TRBJ2-2	NA	TGTACGGGGCAAAACACCGGGGAGCTGTTTTTT	CTGQNTGELFF
NA	TRBV2	TRBJ2-3	NA	TGTGCCAGCAGTTTGGAGGGCCGGAGCACAGATACGCAGTATTTT	CASSLEGRSTDTQYF
NA	TRBV7-2	TRBJ2-3	NA	TGTGCCAGCAGCAAAGCGGTAGCCCGCACAGATACGCAGTATTTT	CASSKAVARTDTQYF
NA	TRBV20-1	TRBJ2-5	TRBD2	TGCAGTGCTCCCCTAGCGGGAAAAGAGACCCAGTACTTC	CSAPLAGKETQYF
many	TRBV12-3/TRBV12-4	TRBJ2-1	TRBD2	TGTGCCAGCAGTCCGGGACTAGCGGGAGGAATCTATGAGCAGTTCTTC	CASSPGLAGGIYEQFF
NA	TRBV7-9	TRBJ2-3	NA	TGTGCCAGCAGCAGGACACAAACTCGCACAGATACGCAGTATTTT	CASSRTQTRTDTQYF
NA	TRBV4-2	TRBJ2-7	TRBD2	TGTGCCAGCAGCCCGATCCCTAGCGGTAGCTCCTACGAGCAGTACTTC	CASSPIPSGSSYEQYF
many	TRBV6-6	TRBJ2-3	TRBD2	TGTGCCAGCAGTTTAGGGGCCGGGACTAGCGGGAGGCATAGCACAGATACGCAGTATTTT	CASSLGAGTSGRHSTDTQYF
few	TRBV5-5	TRBJ1-5	NA	TGTGCCAGCAGCTTGCAGCGAGATCAGCCCCAGCATTTT	CASSLQRDQPQHF
few	TRBV7-2	TRBJ1-5	NA	TGTGCCAGCAGCTTAGAAGAGGGTCAACCCCAGCATTTT	CASSLEEGQPQHF
NA	TRBV28	TRBJ2-7	NA	TGTGCCAGCAGTTATCCGAGGGGAACTTCCTACGAGCAGTACTTC	CASSYPRGTSYEQYF
NA	TRBV20-1	TRBJ2-7	TRBD2	TGCAGTGCTGTACTAGCGGGTCGATACGAGCAGTACTTC	CSAVLAGRYEQYF
NA	TRBV7-6	TRBJ2-3	TRBD1	TGTGCCAGCAGCTTATTAGACAGGGGCACAGATACGCAGTATTTT	CASSLLDRGTDTQYF
NA	TRBV12-3/TRBV12-4	TRBJ2-1	TRBD1	TGTGCCAGCAGTAAGGGACAGGGTAGGATCAATGAGCAGTTCTTC	CASSKGQGRINEQFF
few	TRBV3-1	TRBJ1-1	NA	TGTGCCAGCAGCCAAGAATCGGCGCCGAACACTGAAGCTTTCTTT	CASSQESAPNTEAFF
NA	TRBV28	TRBJ2-3	TRBD2	TGTGCCAGTAGGGCTAGCGGGATAACTAGCACAGATACGCAGTATTTT	CASRASGITSTDTQYF
NA	TRBV6-4	TRBJ2-2	NA	TGTGCCAGCAGTGCTAGGCTGGGCGACACCGGGGAGCTGTTTTTT	CASSARLGDTGELFF
NA	TRBV18	TRBJ1-4	NA	TGTGCCAGCTCTCTGACAGGCTTGACTAATGAAAAACTGTTTTTT	CASSLTGLTNEKLFF
many	TRBV7-9	TRBJ2-7	NA	TGTGCCAGCAGCGACAACTACGAGCAGTACTTC	CASSDNYEQYF
NA	TRBV7-3	TRBJ2-5	NA	TGTGCCAGCAGCTTGGTAGCTGGTTACCAAGAGACCCAGTACTTC	CASSLVAGYQETQYF
NA	TRBV14	TRBJ2-7	NA	TGTGCCAGCAGCCCACCATTTTGGGACTACGAGCAGTACTTC	CASSPPFWDYEQYF
NA	TRBV6-2/TRBV6-3	TRBJ2-7	TRBD1	TGTGCCAGCACCTTACACGGACAGGGGGTCTACGAGCAGTACTTC	CASTLHGQGVYEQYF
NA	TRBV18	TRBJ1-5	NA	TGTGCCAGCTCACCAGGGGAAGAACAGCCCCAGCATTTT	CASSPGEEQPQHF
many	TRBV28	TRBJ1-2	NA	TGTGCCAGCAGTTTGCAGGGATGGGACTATGGCTACACCTTC	CASSLQGWDYGYTF
NA	TRBV4-1	TRBJ2-5	TRBD1	TGCGCCAGCAGCCTCGGGACAGGGCTGCAGACCCAGTACTTC	CASSLGTGLQTQYF
NA	TRBV10-3	TRBJ1-1	NA	TGTGCCATCAGTGAGTCCCTTAACACTGAAGCTTTCTTT	CAISESLNTEAFF
many	TRBV9	TRBJ2-2	TRBD1	TGTGCCAGCAGCGCATGGACAGGGGCGAACACCGGGGAGCTGTTTTTT	CASSAWTGANTGELFF
many	TRBV3-1	TRBJ1-5	NA	TGTGCCAGCAGCCAACGGACCGGGGCGCAGCCCCAGCATTTT	CASSQRTGAQPQHF
few	TRBV29-1	TRBJ2-3	TRBD1	TGCAGCGGAACAGGACAGGGGACCACAGATACGCAGTATTTT	CSGTGQGTTDTQYF
few	TRBV6-6	TRBJ2-3	NA	TGTGCCAGCAGTTTCACCGCCAGCACAGATACGCAGTATTTT	CASSFTASTDTQYF
NA	TRBV7-8	TRBJ1-6	NA	TGTGCCAGCAGCTTAGAACAGCCTCAACCCCTCCACTTT	CASSLEQPQPLHF
many	TRBV2	TRBJ1-4	TRBD1	TGTGCCAGCAGCGGGGACAGGGGAGATGAAAAACTGTTTTTT	CASSGDRGDEKLFF
NA	TRBV18	TRBJ1-2	TRBD1	TGTGCCAGCTCTGAAGGACAGGGGGACTATGGCTACACCTTC	CASSEGQGDYGYTF
NA	TRBV29-1	TRBJ1-2	NA	TGCAGCGTTTGGTCAGGGAAGGGCTACACCTTC	CSVWSGKGYTF
NA	TRBV4-1	TRBJ2-1	TRBD2	TGCGCCAGCAGCCCGAGCCCTAGCGGGAGTTACAATGAGCAGTTCTTC	CASSPSPSGSYNEQFF
NA	TRBV6-1	TRBJ2-1	TRBD1	TGTGCCAGCAGTGAACATGGGACAGGAAACTACAATGAGCAGTTCTTC	CASSEHGTGNYNEQFF
many	TRBV6-2/TRBV6-3	TRBJ2-5	TRBD1	TGTGCCAGCAGTTCCGCCGGGACAGGGGAGATGGGGACCCAGTACTTC	CASSSAGTGEMGTQYF
NA	TRBV7-9	TRBJ2-1	NA	TGTGCCAGCAGCAGGGGCGATGAGCAGTTCTTC	CASSRGDEQFF
many	TRBV11-2	TRBJ2-5	NA	TGTGCCAGCAGCTCCGACCGGAGAGAGACCCAGTACTTC	CASSSDRRETQYF
NA	TRBV4-1	TRBJ1-3	NA	TGCGCCAGCAGCCAAGATTTAAGGGGGTTTGGAAACACCATATATTTT	CASSQDLRGFGNTIYF
many	TRBV11-2	TRBJ1-1	NA	TGTGCCAGCAGCCTCTCTGACGGGACTGAAGCTTTCTTT	CASSLSDGTEAFF
few	TRBV11-2	TRBJ2-1	TRBD1	TGTGCCAGCAGCCCCTCCGGGACAGGGGTAAATGAGCAGTTCTTC	CASSPSGTGVNEQFF